This T cell receptor beta chain was sequenced in a study of cytomegalovirus exposure and HLA in healthy donors. V gave up 4 bases and J gave up 2 bases, with 12 bases separating them. Germline CDR1 reads MNHNS; CDR2 reads SASEGT. The CDR3 is made up of 16 amino acids. PCR was performed using 60 Vbeta and 13 Jbeta primers. Generated by immunoSEQ multiplex PCR, the TCRdb table keeps only in-frame clones and is missing some. The sample includes about 33,000 clones, approximately 55% seen only once; the top ten take 6.2%. The chain employs TRBV6-1 and TRBJ2-6; D might be TRBD1 (6 bases). Sequencing was carried out using PBMCs. The TCR sequence derives from a woman between 35 and 50 years old in good health and CMV-seropositive. CDR3 in DNA: TGTGCCAGCAGTGTCTGGGGGCGTGCTGGGGCCAACGTCCTGACTTTC. This sequence encodes CASSVWGRAGANVLTF.